The source of this T cell receptor beta chain is a study of shared clonotypes between healthy human individuals. Deletions cut 3 bases from V and 13 bases from J, with 15 bases between. Germline V CDR1 and CDR2: MGHDK, SYGVNS. The length of the CDR3 is 12 residues. The data were produced by immunoSEQ multiplex PCR, yet TCRdb's version contains in-frame clones alone and is incomplete. Of about 100,000 clones in the sample, about 71% are singletons; the top ten hold approximately 24%. The source material was memory CD8+ T cells sorted from blood. Subset of the sample: CD45RO+ cells pooled with CCR7-negative TemRA cells. The rearrangement uses TRBV25-1 and TRBJ1-1, with a weak D call TRBD1 (5 bases). The sequence derives from a woman aged 25 to 39 in good health. The CDR3 bases are TGTGCCAGCAGTGATCCCCGGGCGGGGGATTTCTTT. Its protein product is CASSDPRAGDFF.